What follows are 2 T cell receptor beta chains derived from one specimen sequenced in a study of T cells in localized non-small cell lung cancer. Produced via immunoSEQ multiplex PCR; TCRdb's table is partial and in-frame only. The profile shows roughly 72,000 clones, about 90% of them singletons. The source material was peripheral blood, sampled before any cancer treatment. The receptors derive from a male donor older than 55 with stage III squamous cell lung carcinoma.

The chain combines TRBV5-1 with TRBJ2-3, with D maybe TRBD2 (7 bases). The CDR3 sequence is 15 residues long. The V end was cut by 7 bases, the J end by 4 bases, with 19 bases between. Germline assignment: CDR1 SGHRS and CDR2 YFSETQ. In nucleotides, the CDR3 is TGCGCCAGCCATGACCCGGGGGGCCGTGCAGATACGCAGTATTTT. It codes for CASHDPGGRADTQYF.

V gene TRBV5-1 combines with J gene TRBJ2-5; D possibly uses TRBD1 or TRBD2 (5 bases each). The CDR3 has 15 residues. Germline assignment: CDR1 SGHRS and CDR2 YFSETQ. Trimming stripped 3 bases from V and 2 bases from J, with 14 bases between. The CDR3 is CASSYVGWGQETQYF. In DNA, the CDR3 is TGCGCCAGCAGCTATGTGGGGTGGGGGCAAGAGACCCAGTACTTC.